This entry features one T cell receptor (beta chain) sequence. Its antigen remains unidentified. The sample comes from a study of shared clonotypes between healthy human individuals. Study results and limitations: Shared clonotypes across all four donors exceeded non-shared ones in generation probability.

The CDR3 is 16 residues long. Between the trimmed V and J ends, which lost 1 base and 5 bases, there was a span of 17 bases. Germline V gene lookup returns CDR1 MGHRA and CDR2 YSYEKL. Sorted-subset replicate PCRs used around 200 ng DNA, 30,000 or so T cell genomes. The table came from immunoSEQ multiplex PCR; TCRdb's copy has only in-frame clones and leaves some out. The sample shows millions of clones, 85% to 95% of them seen only once. V gene TRBV4-1 combines with J gene TRBJ2-5, with D tentatively TRBD1 (7 bases). The source material was naive CD4+ T cells from PBMCs. As for subset: CD45RA+ positively selected. This clonotype was obtained from a man younger than 35 in good health. Some clones in this sample may be carry-over from other donors' samples. DNA for the CDR3: TGCGCCAGCAGCCAAGCTCCGGCAGGGGGGATGGAGACCCAGTACTTC. Its translation: CASSQAPAGGMETQYF.